These 24 T cell receptor beta chains share one sample of origin, sequenced in a study of follicular helper T cells after annual influenza vaccination. The time point: 2015-2016 season, 7 days after influenza vaccination. Method: immunoSEQ multiplex PCR; TCRdb's copy keeps in-frame clones and lacks some. The data contain around 7,000 clones, approximately 82% of them seen just once; the ten biggest clones take up roughly 1.3%. Sequenced material: CXCR5- memory CD4+ T cells sorted from blood, taken 7 days after influenza vaccination. The receptor source for this set is an adult who received the influenza vaccine.

The chain combines TRBV10-3 with TRBJ2-7; 11 bases are a match to TRBD2. Looked up from germline, CDR1 is ENHRY and CDR2 is SYGVKD. The CDR3 contains 13 residues. V trimming: 10 bases; J trimming: 5 bases; junction bases outside the gene matches: 7. The CDR3 reads CATDSGRANEQYF. In DNA, the CDR3 is TGTGCCACCGATAGCGGGAGGGCTAACGAGCAGTACTTC.

V and J are TRBV7-2 and TRBJ1-2, with a weak D call TRBD1 (5 bases). CDR3 length: 14 residues. The germline V gene encodes CDR1 SGHTA and CDR2 FQGNSA. V was cut by 5 bases and J by 4 bases, with 14 bases left in between. CDR3 in DNA: TGTGCCAGCAGCCCCGGACAATTAAGCTATGGCTACACCTTC. Its protein is CASSPGQLSYGYTF.

The chain carries TRBV2 and TRBJ1-3; the D is unclear. The CDR3 runs 12 residues. Deletions cut 5 bases from V and 4 bases from J, with 6 bases between. Germline lookup yields CDR1 SNHLY and CDR2 FYNNEI. CDR3 protein: CASSREGNTIYF. CDR3 coding DNA: TGTGCCAGCAGTAGAGAAGGAAACACCATATATTTT.

J is TRBJ1-2 and V is TRBV7-2, with 9 bases that match TRBD1. This CDR3 region has 12 residues. With V trimmed by 5 bases and J by 11 bases, 6 bases remained unmatched. Per the germline V gene, CDR1 is SGHTA and CDR2 is FQGNSA. The chain's CDR3 is CASSPWTGVYTF. CDR3 bases: TGTGCCAGCAGCCCCTGGACAGGGGTTTACACCTTC.

V gene TRBV27 combines with J gene TRBJ1-6; D unresolved. Germline V lookup: CDR1 MNHEY, CDR2 SMNVEV (reference sequence). The CDR3 spans 15 residues. The V end was cut by 2 bases, the J end by 8 bases, with 13 bases between. CDR3 DNA: TGTGCCAGCAGTTTAACAGCCTCCGGGGATTCACCCCTCCACTTT. It yields the protein CASSLTASGDSPLHF.

The V gene is TRBV27, the J gene TRBJ2-1, with TRBD1 matching over 7 bases. CDR1 and CDR2 (germline): MNHEY, SMNVEV (reference sequence). The CDR3 contains 13 residues. Trimming removed 6 bases from V and 4 bases from J; junction bases left unmatched: 3. The CDR3 coding sequence is TGTGCCAGCAGGAGGGACAGTTACAATGAGCAGTTCTTC. Its translation is CASRRDSYNEQFF.

V and J are TRBV6-5 and TRBJ2-5; 10 bases map to TRBD2. The V and J ends lost 0 bases and 3 bases, in that order; junction bases with no gene match: 4. Germline V gives CDR1 MNHEY, CDR2 SVGAGI. The CDR3 has 16 residues. The CDR3 is CASSYSRTSGKETQYF. The CDR3 region has the DNA TGTGCCAGCAGTTACTCGCGGACTAGCGGCAAAGAGACCCAGTACTTC.

The V and J genes are TRBV6-1 and TRBJ1-4; D gene unclear. The V and J ends lost 4 bases and 6 bases respectively, with 3 bases between them. There are 11 residues in the CDR3. The germline gives CDR1 MNHNS, CDR2 SASEGT. The CDR3 coding sequence is TGTGCCAGCAGTGTCTATGAAAAACTGTTTTTT. Amino acids: CASSVYEKLFF.

The CDR3 DNA follows: TGTGCCAGTAGTATTGGCGGTAGCACAGATACGCAGTATTTT. Protein sequence: CASSIGGSTDTQYF. The chain links TRBV19 to TRBJ2-3; D is unclear. This CDR3 comprises 14 residues. Per germline, CDR1 LNHDA and CDR2 SQIVND (reference sequence). V lost 3 bases to trimming and J lost 0 bases, with 7 bases between them.

The chain recombines TRBV21-1 with TRBJ1-2; the tabulated D call, TRBD1, remains unverified against the DNA. TRBV21-1 is listed as a pseudogene. The CDR3 contains 8 residues. This CDR3 reads CAPEGYTF. The CDR3 nucleotides read TGTGCCCCAGAAGGCTACACCTTC.

V is TRBV7-3 and J is TRBJ2-3, with unresolved D. V was pared by 2 bases and J by 6 bases, with 9 bases between. The CDR3 spans 13 residues. From germline, CDR1 is SGHTA and CDR2 FQGTGA. The CDR3 sequence is CASSLERQDTQYF. In DNA, the CDR3 is TGTGCCAGCAGCTTAGAACGGCAGGATACGCAGTATTTT.

J is TRBJ2-5 and V is TRBV5-1; possible D gene TRBD2, 6 bases. The CDR3 spans 13 residues. Germline V CDR1 and CDR2: SGHRS, YFSETQ. V lost 4 bases to trimming and J lost 1 base, with 8 bases between them. The CDR3: CASSPGVQETQYF. The CDR3 region has the DNA TGCGCCAGCAGCCCGGGAGTCCAAGAGACCCAGTACTTC.

The chain joins TRBV6-5 to TRBJ2-7, with D maybe TRBD2 (7 bases). Trimming removed 6 bases at V and 6 bases at J, with 18 bases between. The length of the CDR3 is 14 residues. Germline V CDR1 and CDR2: MNHEY, SVGAGI. The CDR3 DNA is TGTGCCAGCAGCCGCGGGGGCTTCGCGATCGAGCAGTACTTC. Its translation is CASSRGGFAIEQYF.

The V and J genes are TRBV5-8 and TRBJ2-7; 8 positions agree with TRBD1. Germline V gene sequence: CDR1 SGHTS, CDR2 YDEGEE. V lost 4 bases to trimming and J lost 4 bases; unmatched junction nucleotides: 4. The CDR3 is 13 residues long. The DNA of the CDR3 is TGTGCCAGCAGCCGGACAGGGAGGTACGAGCAGTACTTC. It codes for CASSRTGRYEQYF.

The chain has TRBV27 and TRBJ2-2, with 11 positions matching TRBD2. The V segment lost 5 bases and the J segment 6 bases; nucleotides outside the gene matches: 8. Germline CDR1 MNHEY, CDR2 SMNVEV (reference sequence). The CDR3 loop spans 16 amino acids. DNA for the CDR3: TGTGCCAGCAGTCCGACGACTAGCGGGACGCCCGGGGAGCTGTTTTTT. Amino acid sequence: CASSPTTSGTPGELFF.

The chain combines TRBV7-2 with TRBJ2-7, with 12 positions matching TRBD1. There are 16 residues in the CDR3. The ends lost 4 bases at V and 1 base at J; junction bases unmatched: 5. Germline V CDR1 and CDR2: SGHTA, FQGNSA. The CDR3 spells CASSSGTGGASYEQYF. For the CDR3, the DNA is TGTGCCAGCAGCTCTGGGACAGGGGGCGCATCCTACGAGCAGTACTTC.

V gene TRBV9 combines with J gene TRBJ2-1; 7 bases agree with TRBD2. Germline V lookup: CDR1 SGDLS, CDR2 YYNGEE. This CDR3 has 16 amino acids. V shed 4 bases, J shed 0 bases, and the junction held 7 bases outside the gene matches. The DNA of the CDR3 is TGTGCCAGCAGCCCCACGGGAGGCAGCTCCTACAATGAGCAGTTCTTC. Amino acids: CASSPTGGSSYNEQFF.

J is TRBJ2-1 and V is TRBV6-9; perhaps TRBD2 as D (6 bases). The V end lost 2 bases, the J end lost 4 bases, and 18 bases lay between the germline ends. Germline V gene sequence: CDR1 MNHGY, CDR2 SVAAGI. This CDR3 region has 17 residues. The CDR3: CASSYGLTRPCYNEQFF. The CDR3 nucleotides read TGTGCCAGCAGTTATGGCCTGACTAGACCCTGTTACAATGAGCAGTTCTTC.

The CDR3 DNA reads as TGCGCCAGCAGCGTCCGGGACAGGCAAGAGACCCAGTACTTC. It codes for CASSVRDRQETQYF. The chain uses TRBV5-1 and TRBJ2-5; 8 bases map to TRBD1. Germline V gives CDR1 SGHRS, CDR2 YFSETQ. This CDR3 is built from 14 residues. V dropped 4 bases and J dropped 2; count of bases not matched to a gene: 4.

The gene calls are TRBV19 and TRBJ1-5; TRBD1 matches 7 bases. Germline V CDR1 and CDR2: LNHDA, SQIVND (reference sequence). The CDR3 is 14 residues long. J lost 2 bases, V lost 2 bases, and 0 bases had no gene match. CDR3 sequence reads: CASSIQGGNQPQHF. In DNA, the CDR3 is TGTGCCAGTAGTATACAGGGGGGCAATCAGCCCCAGCATTTT.

This clone was observed a few times. This chain uses TRBV18 with TRBJ2-3; 8 bases line up with TRBD2. V shed 4 bases and J 1 base; nucleotides not matched to a gene: 4. CDR1 KGHSH and CDR2 LQKENI come from the germline V gene. This CDR3 comprises 15 residues. The CDR3 reads CASSLAGGRTDTQYF. CDR3 DNA sequence: TGTGCCAGCTCACTGGCGGGAGGCCGCACAGATACGCAGTATTTT.

The V gene is TRBV10-2, the J gene TRBJ2-5, with D possibly being TRBD1 or TRBD2 (5 bases each). Germline assignment: CDR1 WSHSY and CDR2 SAAADI. The length of the CDR3 is 13 residues. The V and J ends lost 0 bases and 4 bases respectively, with 6 bases between them. The CDR3 protein is CASSESGRETQYF. CDR3 in DNA: TGCGCCAGCAGTGAGTCGGGACGAGAGACCCAGTACTTC.

The J gene is TRBJ1-5, the V gene TRBV28; no clear D gene. The germline V and J ends were trimmed by 6 bases and 5 bases, with 5 bases remaining between them. Germline V gene sequence: CDR1 MDHEN, CDR2 SYDVKM. This CDR3 is built from 11 residues. CDR3 DNA: TGTGCCAGCAGCAGGCATCAGCCCCAGCATTTT. Its translation: CASSRHQPQHF.

The chain couples TRBV7-8 to TRBJ2-1, with a possible D match to TRBD1 (6 bases). The V end was cut by 6 bases, the J end by 5 bases, with 11 bases between. The CDR3 has 13 amino acids. The V gene's germline CDR1 is SGHVS and CDR2 FQNEAQ. CDR3 nucleotides: TGTGCCAGCAGTCCACCAGGGGACAATGAGCAGTTCTTC. It specifies CASSPPGDNEQFF.